What follows are 14 T cell receptor beta chains derived from one specimen sequenced in a study of T-cell reconstitution after alpha-beta-depleted transplantation in children. Preparation of the TCRbeta library involved a method that used unique molecular identifiers. TCRdb itself ran the PCR reads through MiXCR, one entry per CDR3 protein. Of 60,000 to 70,000 distinct CDR3 sequences detected, 4.9% appear once; the ten largest clones hold 18%. This specimen was PBMCs, mostly from graft donor cells, taken 180 days after TCRalphabeta/CD19-depleted stem cell transplant. These receptors originate from a boy younger than two who had a stem cell transplant for acute myeloid leukemia, so the T cells may come from the graft donor.

This clonotype was detected many times. V is TRBV6-5 and J is TRBJ1-2; possible D gene TRBD1, 5 bases. The CDR3 has 15 residues. Deletions cut 0 bases from V and 4 bases from J, with 12 bases between. Germline lookup yields CDR1 MNHEY and CDR2 SVGAGI. The CDR3 spells CASSYSVRGGYGYTF. The CDR3 DNA reads as TGTGCCAGCAGTTACTCGGTTCGGGGCGGCTATGGCTACACCTTC.

This clonotype showed up many times. The chain recombines TRBV29-1 with TRBJ2-5; no definite D call. The CDR3 is made up of 11 amino acids. The germline gives CDR1 SQVTM, CDR2 ANQGSEA. With 8 bases removed from V and 5 bases from J, the gap between germline ends came to 12 bases. The CDR3 DNA is TGCAGCTCCGGGTTTGGGGAGACCCAGTACTTC. This encodes CSSGFGETQYF. The whole variable domain, filled in from reference TRBV29-1 and TRBJ2-5, reads SAVISQKPSRDICQRGTSLTIQCQVDSQVTMMFWYRQQPGQSLTLIATANQGSEATYESGFVIDKFPISRPNLTFSTLTVSNMSPEDSSIYLCSSGFGETQYFGPGTRLLVL.

This clonotype was seen repeatedly, ten times or more. The chain links TRBV9 to TRBJ2-1; 10 nucleotides match TRBD2. The CDR3 consists of 17 residues. Trimming at V came to 4 bases and at J to 0 bases, leaving 7 bases not matched to a gene. CDR1 is SGDLS and CDR2 is YYNGEE in the germline V gene. CDR3 in DNA: TGTGCCAGCAGCCAAACTAGCGGGGCGAGCTCCTACAATGAGCAGTTCTTC. This gives the protein CASSQTSGASSYNEQFF.

This clonotype was recorded at least ten times. CDR3 sequence (DNA): TGTGCCAGCAGTCAGCTAAGAGATGGCTACACCTTC. This translates into CASSQLRDGYTF. V is TRBV28 and J is TRBJ1-2; no firm D call. The V end lost 5 bases, the J end lost 6 bases, and 10 bases lay between the germline ends. Germline loops: CDR1 MDHEN, CDR2 SYDVKM. The CDR3 has 12 amino acids.

There are many counts of this clonotype. The chain is built from TRBV3-1 and TRBJ2-7, with a tentative D call TRBD2 (5 bases). This CDR3 has 14 amino acids. Germline assignment: CDR1 LGHDT and CDR2 YNNKEL (reference sequence). V dropped 1 base and J dropped 6 bases, with 13 bases sitting between them. Here the CDR3 reads CASSQGRGLGEQYV. CDR3 DNA sequence: TGTGCCAGCAGCCAAGGGAGAGGGCTCGGCGAGCAGTACGTC.

This clonotype was seen at least ten times. This sequence joins TRBV18 and TRBJ1-6; the D is unclear. Germline loops: CDR1 KGHSH, CDR2 LQKENI. The CDR3 has 15 residues. V was pared by 2 bases and J by 4 bases, with 9 bases between. CDR3 coding DNA: TGTGCCAGCTCACCAGGGAGACATTATAATTCACCCCTCCACTTT. Translation: CASSPGRHYNSPLHF.

This clonotype came up many times. The chain employs TRBV20-1 and TRBJ1-2; tentative D call: TRBD1 (6 bases). V was trimmed by 3 bases and J by 6 bases, leaving 14 bases between them. Looked up from germline, CDR1 is DFQATT and CDR2 is SNEGSKA (reference sequence). The CDR3 length is 13 residues. The CDR3 coding sequence is TGCAGTGCTAGGGACAGAAACCTAAATGGCTACACCTTC. This codes for CSARDRNLNGYTF.

Many counts were recorded for this clonotype. The chain has TRBV11-2 and TRBJ2-7; D remains unclear. Germline CDR1 is SGHAT and CDR2 is FQNNGV. The CDR3 length is 14 residues. V lost 1 base to trimming and J lost 1 base, with 8 bases between them. The CDR3 nucleotides read TGTGCCAGCAGCTTAGCAGTTTTATCCTACGAGCAGTACTTC. This codes for CASSLAVLSYEQYF.

This clonotype was seen ten or more times. This chain joins TRBV7-2 and TRBJ2-7; the D call may be TRBD1 or TRBD2 (6 bases each). Germline values: CDR1 SGHTA, CDR2 FQGNSA. The CDR3 has 15 residues. Between the trimmed V and J ends, which lost 3 bases and 2 bases, there was a span of 14 bases. CDR3 amino acids: CASSFQKGGTYEQYF. The CDR3 bases are TGTGCCAGCAGCTTCCAAAAGGGGGGCACCTACGAGCAGTACTTC. Looking up the rest from reference TRBV7-2 and TRBJ2-7 gives the full variable domain: GAGVSQSPSNKVTEKGKDVELRCDPISGHTALYWYRQSLGQGLEFLIYFQGNSAPDKSGLPSDRFSAERTGGSVSTLTIQRTQQEDSAVYLCASSFQKGGTYEQYFGPGTRLTVT.

This clonotype was seen ten or more times. The chain carries TRBV24-1 and TRBJ2-3; TRBD2 is a possible D gene (5 bases). The CDR3 length is 15 residues. V was pared by 7 bases and J by 3 bases, with 16 bases between. In germline, CDR1 is KGHDR, CDR2 SFDVKD. CDR3 nucleotide sequence: TGTGCCACCAGGGGAGATCAGCAATGGACAGATACGCAGTATTTT. It is translated as CATRGDQQWTDTQYF.

This clonotype was recorded at least ten times. J is TRBJ1-2 and V is TRBV12-3 or TRBV12-4, with TRBD1 matching over 8 bases. V was pared by 4 bases and J by 5 bases, with 3 bases of the junction left unmatched. The CDR3 contains 13 residues. The CDR3 region is CASSWGQAYGYTF. CDR3 bases: TGTGCCAGCAGTTGGGGACAGGCGTATGGCTACACCTTC.

This clonotype was observed many times. V gene TRBV4-2 combines with J gene TRBJ2-3; TRBD2 matches at 11 bases. The CDR3 is made up of 17 amino acids. J was trimmed by 6 bases and V by 0 bases; bases with no gene match: 8. Per the germline V gene, CDR1 is LGHNA and CDR2 is YNFKEQ. As DNA, the CDR3 is TGTGCCAGCAGCCAAGAGAAACTAGCGGGGGCCGCCGATACGCAGTATTTT. Translation gives CASSQEKLAGAADTQYF.

This clonotype showed up many times. J is TRBJ2-7 and V is TRBV5-6; 7 nucleotides match TRBD2. V lost 4 bases, J lost 3 bases, and 19 bases stayed unmatched. The CDR3 is 18 residues long. Germline CDR1 reads SGHDT; CDR2 reads YYEEEE. As DNA, the CDR3 is TGTGCCAGCAGCCGACAATTCCGAGGGGCGGGGGACCTCTACGAGCAGTACTTC. This translates into CASSRQFRGAGDLYEQYF.

This clonotype was seen ten or more times. The rearrangement uses TRBV9 and TRBJ2-3; TRBD2 agrees at 9 bases. This CDR3 region has 16 residues. Germline V gene lookup returns CDR1 SGDLS and CDR2 YYNGEE. V trimming: 4 bases; J trimming: 1 base; junction bases outside the gene matches: 7. The CDR3 protein is CASSITLAGRTDTQYF. Written as DNA, the CDR3 is TGTGCCAGCAGCATTACACTAGCGGGCCGCACAGATACGCAGTATTTT.